This entry lists 8 T cell receptor beta chains sequenced from one sample in a study of response to subunit inactivated influenza vaccine. Via MiXCR, TCRdb re-called the RT-PCR reads, giving one row per CDR3 protein. The table includes 500,000 to 600,000 distinct CDR3 sequences, 16% detected once. The sequences come from CD4+ T cells sorted from PBMCs, collected around 25 months after vaccination. The origin of the receptors is a man aged 45 to 75 who received an inactivated influenza vaccine.

Many counts were recorded for this clonotype. This chain links TRBV24-1 with TRBJ2-2; weak D call: TRBD1 (7 bases). Germline CDR1 is KGHDR and CDR2 is SFDVKD. This CDR3 comprises 13 residues. With 9 bases removed from V and 4 bases from J, the gap between germline ends came to 11 bases. CDR3 DNA sequence: TGTGCCACCCAGGGGGGCTTCACCGGGGAGCTGTTTTTT. Amino acids: CATQGGFTGELFF.

This chain connects TRBV20-1 to TRBJ1-1; no clear D gene. The CDR3 runs to 13 residues. Per germline, CDR1 DFQATT and CDR2 SNEGSKA (reference sequence). Trimming pared 6 bases from V and 6 bases from J, leaving 17 bases between. CDR3 sequence reads: CSARSDPGAEAFF. The CDR3 DNA reads as TGCAGTGCCCGTTCGGATCCGGGAGCTGAAGCTTTCTTT.

This clonotype turned up a few times. The chain uses TRBV24-1 and TRBJ1-5; D not certain. V lost 9 bases, J lost 3 bases, and 11 bases lay in between. The CDR3 is 13 residues long. Germline V gene data show CDR1 as KGHDR and CDR2 as SFDVKD. This chain's CDR3 is CATSGGFNQPQHF. For the CDR3, the DNA is TGTGCCACCTCCGGCGGTTTCAATCAGCCCCAGCATTTT.

This clonotype was seen more than once but under ten times. The J gene is TRBJ2-7, the V gene TRBV27; D is possibly TRBD1 or TRBD2 (5 bases each). Deletions cut 4 bases from V and 4 bases from J, with 14 bases between. Germline lookup yields CDR1 MNHEY and CDR2 SMNVEV (reference sequence). This CDR3 has 14 residues. CDR3 bases: TGTGCCAGCAGTTACCTTATGGGGGTATACGAGCAGTACTTC. Protein sequence: CASSYLMGVYEQYF.

The chain recombines TRBV7-2 with TRBJ1-2; D gene ambiguous. The germline V gene encodes CDR1 SGHTA and CDR2 FQGNSA. The CDR3 spans 15 residues. V was shortened by 1 base and J by 0 bases, with 9 bases between the two germline ends. CDR3 residues: CASSLGPGPNYGYTF. DNA for the CDR3: TGTGCCAGCAGCTTAGGTCCAGGACCTAACTATGGCTACACCTTC.

This clonotype was found many times. The chain uses TRBV20-1 and TRBJ2-3, with TRBD2 identical over 10 bases. Germline CDR1 DFQATT, CDR2 SNEGSKA (reference sequence). Trimming took 6 bases from V and 7 from J; bases not matched to a gene: 13. This CDR3 region has 15 residues. The CDR3 sequence: CSATGTSAFHNTQYF. The DNA for the CDR3 is TGCAGTGCCACCGGGACTAGCGCTTTTCACAATACGCAGTATTTT.

The V call is TRBV4-1, the J call TRBJ1-4; no clear D. The CDR3 covers 14 residues. Trimming left V 4 bases short and J 4 bases short, with 10 bases between. From germline, CDR1 is MGHRA and CDR2 YSYEKL. CDR3: CASSLGLLNEKLFF. The DNA of the CDR3 is TGCGCCAGCAGCCTTGGCCTCCTTAATGAAAAACTGTTTTTT.

This clonotype showed up just a few times. The chain uses TRBV5-1 and TRBJ2-3, with D uncertain. CDR1 SGHRS and CDR2 YFSETQ come from the germline V gene. Between the trimmed V and J ends, which lost 0 bases and 1 base, there was a span of 6 bases. This CDR3 region has 14 residues. The CDR3 region is CASSLAPRTDTQYF. The CDR3 coding sequence is TGCGCCAGCAGCTTGGCCCCCCGCACAGATACGCAGTATTTT. Variable domain in full (rest from reference TRBV5-1 and TRBJ2-3): KAGVTQTPRYLIKTRGQQVTLSCSPISGHRSVSWYQQTPGQGLQFLFEYFSETQRNKGNFPGRFSGRQFSNSRSEMNVSTLELGDSALYLCASSLAPRTDTQYFGPGTRLTVL.